This passage covers 30 T cell receptor beta chains from one sample sequenced in a study of shared T cell receptors in the human thymus. Assay used: immunoSEQ multiplex PCR; TCRdb lists only in-frame clones, some missing. The repertoire has some 720,000 clones, 85% to 90% of them found once; the top ten carry 0.008% to 0.011%. A further study also used this sample, focusing on human thymus T cells.

Specimen: thymocytes. The receptors here all came from a boy younger than two with a congenital heart defect.

The genes are TRBV4-1 and TRBJ2-4; 9 nucleotides match TRBD2. With V trimmed by 1 base and J by 1 base, 2 bases remained unmatched. CDR1 MGHRA and CDR2 YSYEKL come from the germline V gene. The CDR3 covers 16 residues. CDR3 residues: CASSQVSGGAKNIQYF. The CDR3, as DNA: TGCGCCAGCAGCCAAGTCAGCGGGGGGGCCAAAAACATTCAGTACTTC.

J is TRBJ2-1 and V is TRBV19; TRBD2 matches 12 bases. The CDR3 totals 15 residues. Germline values: CDR1 LNHDA, CDR2 SQIVND (reference sequence). After removal of 9 bases from V and 5 bases from J, the junction contained 8 bases not matched to a gene. The CDR3, as DNA: TGTGCCAGGGCTGGGACTAGCGGGCCAAACAATGAGCAGTTCTTC. It translates to CARAGTSGPNNEQFF.

The chain recombines TRBV2 with TRBJ2-3, with 10 bases identical to TRBD2. Germline V gene data show CDR1 as SNHLY and CDR2 as FYNNEI. The CDR3 is made up of 18 amino acids. J gave up 9 bases and V 4 bases, and 19 bases lay outside the gene matches. The CDR3 here is CASSALRLAGGLHGTQYF. As DNA, the CDR3 is TGTGCCAGCAGTGCTTTGCGACTAGCGGGCGGGCTTCATGGGACGCAGTATTTT. The complete variable domain, with remaining parts taken from reference TRBV2 and TRBJ2-3, reads EPEVTQTPSHQVTQMGQEVILRCVPISNHLYFYWYRQILGQKVEFLVSFYNNEISEKSEIFDDQFSVERPDGSNFTLKIRSTKLEDSAMYFCASSALRLAGGLHGTQYFGPGTRLTVL.

The genes are TRBV6-5 and TRBJ2-1; TRBD1 agrees at 7 bases. This CDR3 comprises 14 residues. Unmatched junction bases numbered 5, after V lost 5 bases and J lost 4 bases. Germline V gene sequence: CDR1 MNHEY, CDR2 SVGAGI. The CDR3 spells CASSGKQGYNEQFF. The CDR3 nucleotides read TGTGCCAGCAGTGGTAAACAGGGGTACAATGAGCAGTTCTTC.

The CDR3 DNA follows: TGTGCCAGCAGCCCTAGCCCGCAGTATTTT. This codes for CASSPSPQYF. V gene TRBV7-2 combines with J gene TRBJ2-3, with D perhaps TRBD2 (5 bases). CDR1 and CDR2 (germline): SGHTA, FQGNSA. The CDR3 loop spans 10 amino acids. V was trimmed by 5 bases and J by 10 bases, leaving 7 bases between them.

This clone was seen a handful of times. CDR3 residues: CASSGDRGVGSTEAFF. Here the CDR3 DNA reads TGTGCCAGCAGTGGGGACAGGGGAGTAGGGAGCACTGAAGCTTTCTTT. The genes are TRBV25-1 and TRBJ1-1, with 10 bases lining up with TRBD1. Germline V lookup: CDR1 MGHDK, CDR2 SYGVNS. The V gene end was trimmed by 4 bases and the J gene end by 4 bases; junction bases not matched to a gene: 9. This CDR3 has 16 residues.

J is TRBJ2-5 and V is TRBV27; D may be TRBD1 (5 bases). This CDR3 is built from 13 residues. Germline V gives CDR1 MNHEY, CDR2 SMNVEV (reference sequence). The V end was cut by 3 bases, the J end by 7 bases, with 12 bases between. The CDR3 sequence is CASSFSGWGTQYF. The CDR3 coding sequence is TGTGCCAGCAGTTTTTCAGGGTGGGGGACCCAGTACTTC.

This chain uses TRBV11-2 with TRBJ2-3, with TRBD2 matching over 7 bases. CDR3 size: 19 residues. Germline V gene sequence: CDR1 SGHAT, CDR2 FQNNGV. The V segment lost 2 bases and the J segment 1 base; nucleotides outside the gene matches: 15. The CDR3 spells CASSLKAGRAVRGTDTQYF. CDR3 coding DNA: TGTGCCAGCAGCTTAAAAGCGGGACGCGCTGTGCGGGGCACAGATACGCAGTATTTT.

The chain carries TRBV27 and TRBJ1-2; TRBD1 matches at 7 bases. V trimming: 1 base; J trimming: 1 base; junction bases outside the gene matches: 0. The CDR3 extends over 14 amino acids. Looked up from germline, CDR1 is MNHEY and CDR2 is SMNVEV (reference sequence). CDR3 DNA sequence: TGTGCCAGCAGTTTATACAGGGGTAACTATGGCTACACCTTC. It is translated as CASSLYRGNYGYTF.

The V and J genes are TRBV4-3 and TRBJ2-7; the match to TRBD2 covers 10 bases. This CDR3 region has 19 residues. Germline values: CDR1 LGHNA, CDR2 YSLEER. Trimming cost V 4 bases and J 4 bases; bases outside gene matches: 19. The CDR3 DNA is TGCGCCAGCAGCCCATCTAGGACAGATTCTAGCGGGAGATCATACGAGCAGTACTTC. The encoded protein is CASSPSRTDSSGRSYEQYF.

The chain uses TRBV27 and TRBJ2-2; 14 bases align to TRBD2. This CDR3 has 23 residues. V lost 2 bases and J lost 5; bases outside the gene matches: 22. CDR1 is MNHEY, CDR2 SMNVEV, per germline (reference sequence). CDR3: CASSLLGLAGGSRCPVATGELFF. As DNA, the CDR3 is TGTGCCAGCAGTTTACTCGGACTAGCGGGAGGATCCAGGTGCCCAGTCGCAACCGGGGAGCTGTTTTTT.

The V call is TRBV7-9, the J call TRBJ2-3; 9 bases map to TRBD2. This CDR3 spans 16 amino acids. Trimming at V came to 1 base and at J to 0 bases, leaving 2 bases not matched to a gene. Germline CDR1 is SEHNR and CDR2 is FQNEAQ (reference sequence). CDR3 amino acids: CASSLVTSGSTDTQYF. For the CDR3, the DNA is TGTGCCAGCAGCTTAGTGACTAGCGGTAGCACAGATACGCAGTATTTT. The full variable domain, completed using reference TRBV7-9 and TRBJ2-3, is DTGVSQNPRHKITKRGQNVTFRCDPISEHNRLYWYRQTLGQGPEFLTYFQNEAQLEKSRLLSDRFSAERPKGSFSTLEIQRTEQGDSAMYLCASSLVTSGSTDTQYFGPGTRLTVL.

This clone was observed a single time. The chain carries TRBV4-3 and TRBJ2-3; 7 bases map to TRBD2. From germline, CDR1 is LGHNA and CDR2 YSLEER. The CDR3 is 18 residues long. After removal of 0 bases from V and 0 bases from J, the junction contained 9 bases not matched to a gene. CDR3 coding DNA: TGCGCCAGCAGCCAAGATTGGGGGGGAGGGACGAGCACAGATACGCAGTATTTT. Translated: CASSQDWGGGTSTDTQYF.

The chain employs TRBV5-8 and TRBJ1-1; D gene unclear. The CDR3 loop spans 11 amino acids. Germline loops: CDR1 SGHTS, CDR2 YDEGEE. Trimming took 0 bases from V and 7 from J, leaving 4 bases between them. The CDR3: CASSLAREAFF. For the CDR3, the DNA is TGTGCCAGCAGCTTGGCCCGTGAAGCTTTCTTT.

J is TRBJ2-5 and V is TRBV29-1; 11 bases are a match to TRBD2. V was clipped by 7 bases and J by 2 bases; unmatched bases: 9. Germline CDR1 SQVTM, CDR2 ANQGSEA. The CDR3 is 15 residues long. Here the CDR3 reads CSGDLAGGQQETQYF. The CDR3 DNA reads TGCAGCGGAGATCTAGCGGGAGGTCAGCAAGAGACCCAGTACTTC. The complete variable domain, with remaining parts taken from reference TRBV29-1 and TRBJ2-5, reads SAVISQKPSRDICQRGTSLTIQCQVDSQVTMMFWYRQQPGQSLTLIATANQGSEATYESGFVIDKFPISRPNLTFSTLTVSNMSPEDSSIYLCSGDLAGGQQETQYFGPGTRLLVL.

This chain connects TRBV4-3 to TRBJ2-7, with D tentatively TRBD2 (5 bases). Germline V gene data show CDR1 as LGHNA and CDR2 as YSLEER. The ends were cut back, 4 bases at V and 2 bases at J, with 24 bases in the middle. CDR3 length: 18 amino acids. The DNA for the CDR3 is TGCGCCAGCAGCCCGGTCGTGGGAGAGAGGTGGACCACCTACGAGCAGTACTTC. Its protein is CASSPVVGERWTTYEQYF.

This clone was detected only a few times. The chain uses TRBV5-5 and TRBJ2-7; D is unclear. Germline CDR1 reads SGHKS; CDR2 reads YYEKEE (reference sequence). This CDR3 is built from 13 residues. V lost 0 bases and J 7 bases, leaving 11 bases between the germline ends. The chain's CDR3 is CASSLGSGSEQYF. Here the CDR3 DNA reads TGTGCCAGCAGCTTGGGTTCAGGCTCGGAGCAGTACTTC.

Here the CDR3 reads CASSPQTSGKNTDTQYF. CDR3 DNA: TGTGCCAGCAGCCCCCAGACTAGCGGAAAAAACACAGATACGCAGTATTTT. The V call is TRBV7-3, the J call TRBJ2-3; TRBD2 matches at 9 bases. The CDR3 totals 17 residues. The V and J ends lost 5 bases and 2 bases, in that order; junction bases with no gene match: 11. Germline V gene sequence: CDR1 SGHTA, CDR2 FQGTGA.

The chain uses TRBV4-3 and TRBJ2-7; D is undetermined. The CDR3 sequence is 15 residues long. Trimming took off 2 bases at V and 6 bases at J, with 17 bases between the two ends. CDR1 and CDR2 from the germline V gene are LGHNA and YSLEER. The CDR3 DNA reads as TGCGCCAGCAGCCAAAAGATGGGCCCTAAAGGCGAGCAGTACTTC. Protein product: CASSQKMGPKGEQYF.

The chain uses TRBV2 and TRBJ1-4; TRBD1 agrees at 9 bases. The germline CDR1 and CDR2 sequences are SNHLY and FYNNEI. V dropped 6 bases and J dropped 8; count of bases not matched to a gene: 16. The CDR3 covers 17 residues. CDR3 sequence reads: CASRVGQGGGGNEKLFF. As DNA, the CDR3 is TGTGCCAGCAGAGTGGGACAGGGAGGAGGCGGAAACGAAAAACTGTTTTTT.

In regard to this clone: At one boundary the junction diverges from the germline segment, which might be a read error. The chain couples TRBV19 to TRBJ2-7, with 9 positions matching TRBD2. CDR1 is LNHDA, CDR2 SQIVND, per germline (reference sequence). The CDR3 contains 12 residues. DNA for the CDR3: TGTGCCAGTAGCCGGGAGGGCGGGAGGGCCGTATTC. Its translation is CASSREGGRAVF.

This chain uses TRBV19 with TRBJ1-2; D is perhaps TRBD1 (5 bases). The ends were cut back, 3 bases at V and 2 bases at J, with 13 bases in the middle. CDR1 and CDR2 from the germline V gene are LNHDA and SQIVND (reference sequence). The CDR3 runs 15 residues. The CDR3 here is CASSIRQGLNYGYTF. The CDR3 bases are TGTGCCAGTAGTATCCGGCAGGGCCTCAACTATGGCTACACCTTC.

V and J are TRBV28 and TRBJ2-3; 8 bases line up with TRBD2. CDR1 is MDHEN, CDR2 SYDVKM, per germline. The CDR3 loop spans 20 amino acids. Trimming took 4 bases from V and 1 from J; bases not matched to a gene: 19. CDR3 sequence reads: CASSCGGIRQTSGCTDTQYF. CDR3 coding DNA: TGTGCCAGCAGTTGCGGCGGGATCCGACAAACTAGCGGATGCACAGATACGCAGTATTTT.

The genes are TRBV4-3 and TRBJ2-2, with 8 nucleotides matching TRBD2. CDR1 and CDR2 from the germline V gene are LGHNA and YSLEER. V lost 4 bases and J lost 1; bases outside the gene matches: 11. This CDR3 is 18 amino acids long. CDR3 protein: CASSPNVFGRGNTGELFF. In DNA form, the CDR3 reads TGCGCCAGCAGCCCAAACGTGTTCGGGAGGGGGAACACCGGGGAGCTGTTTTTT.

This chain uses TRBV6-5 with TRBJ2-1, with D uncertain. This CDR3 contains 16 residues. V was cut by 4 bases and J by 5 bases, with 18 bases left in between. Germline loops: CDR1 MNHEY, CDR2 SVGAGI. The CDR3 sequence is CASSSLLGSLNNEQFF. CDR3 in DNA: TGTGCCAGCAGTTCACTTCTGGGCTCGCTCAACAATGAGCAGTTCTTC.

The rearrangement joins TRBV18 to TRBJ1-3; weak D call: TRBD1 (6 bases). The CDR3 runs 16 residues. V was clipped by 0 bases and J by 2 bases, with 11 bases between them. Germline values: CDR1 KGHSH, CDR2 LQKENI. The CDR3 region is CASSPPRGEAGNTIYF. The CDR3 region has the DNA TGTGCCAGCTCACCACCCAGGGGAGAGGCTGGAAACACCATATATTTT.

This chain connects TRBV5-6 to TRBJ2-7, with TRBD2 matching over 9 bases. With 2 bases clipped from V and 2 bases from J, the junction kept 5 bases outside the gene matches. Per germline, CDR1 SGHDT and CDR2 YYEEEE. This CDR3 has 15 amino acids. The CDR3 here is CASSFGAGGPYEQYF. The CDR3 DNA is TGTGCCAGCAGCTTTGGGGCGGGAGGGCCCTACGAGCAGTACTTC.

The V gene is TRBV27, the J gene TRBJ2-7; maybe TRBD1 (5 bases). Trimming stripped 7 bases from V and 2 bases from J, with 15 bases between. Germline-derived CDR1 and CDR2 are MNHEY and SMNVEV (reference sequence). This CDR3 is built from 14 residues. In DNA, the CDR3 is TGTGCCAGCATCCGGACAATCGGAGCCTACGAGCAGTACTTC. It yields the protein CASIRTIGAYEQYF.

For this clone: Germline is not matched at one junction end, which may reflect a read error. Within the sample, other DNA sequences also encode this same CDR3. The chain carries TRBV11-2 and TRBJ1-5; the D gene is possibly TRBD1 (5 bases). The CDR3 sequence is 15 residues long. The germline V gene encodes CDR1 SGHAT and CDR2 FQNNGV. In nucleotides, the CDR3 is TGTGCCAGCAGCTTAGGAGGAGGGACGAGACAGCCCCAACATTTT. This codes for CASSLGGGTRQPQHF.

The chain couples TRBV19 to TRBJ2-2; 11 nucleotides align to TRBD2. There are 15 residues in the CDR3. Germline-derived CDR1 and CDR2 are LNHDA and SQIVND (reference sequence). Unmatched junction bases numbered 4, after V lost 5 bases and J lost 5 bases. The CDR3 coding sequence is TGTGCCAGTAGTGCAACTAGCGGGAGTACCGGGGAGCTGTTTTTT. Translating it yields CASSATSGSTGELFF.